Listed below are T cell receptor beta chains from one sample, sequenced in a study of control samples from healthy donors and cancer patients. Libraries were prepared by immunoSEQ multiplex PCR; TCRdb keeps only in-frame clonotypes and omits some of them. The table lists about 200,000 clones. Sequencing was performed on blood. The receptors stem from a woman aged 25 to 45 in good health. The CDR3 runs from the conserved cysteine through the conserved F or W. A D gene is named only where the DNA matches it firmly.

d_call,v_call,j_call,cdr3_nt,cdr3_aa
TRBD1,TRBV3-1/TRBV3-2,TRBJ2-4,TGTGCCAGCAGCCCCCAGACAGGGGGTGACATTCAGTACTTC,CASSPQTGGDIQYF
TRBD1,TRBV5-1,TRBJ2-5,TGCGCCAGCAGCACCGGACAGGGCCAAGAGACCCAGTACTTC,CASSTGQGQETQYF
.,TRBV6-5,TRBJ2-2,TGTGCCAGCAGTCTAGGGAGCCCGAACACCGGGGAGCTGTTTTTT,CASSLGSPNTGELFF
TRBD1,TRBV9,TRBJ2-7,TGTGCCAGCAGCCCCCGGTGGACAGGGGGCAACTACGAGCAGTACTTC,CASSPRWTGGNYEQYF
TRBD1,TRBV27,TRBJ1-4,TGTGCCAGCAGTTCAGACAGGGGGGAGGACGAAAAACTGTTTTTT,CASSSDRGEDEKLFF
.,TRBV9,TRBJ2-2,TGTGCCAGCAGCGTACGGGGCACCGGGGAGCTGTTTTTT,CASSVRGTGELFF
.,TRBV19,TRBJ2-7,TGTGCCAGTAGTATTAAGGGTTGGCGGGAGCAGTACTTC,CASSIKGWREQYF
TRBD1,TRBV13,TRBJ1-1,TGTGCCAGCAGCTTAAACAGGGGGGAAGCTTTCTTT,CASSLNRGEAFF
.,TRBV6-5,TRBJ2-3,TGTGCCAGCAGTTACCGGCCAGGGACAGATACGCAGTATTTT,CASSYRPGTDTQYF
.,TRBV7-3,TRBJ1-2,TGTGCCAGCAGTACAGGGAATGATGGCTACACCTTC,CASSTGNDGYTF
.,TRBV10-1,TRBJ1-1,TGCGCCAGCAGTGAGGACATAAACACTGAAGCTTTCTTT,CASSEDINTEAFF
.,TRBV4-1,TRBJ2-5,TGCGCCAGCAGCCAAGATCAAACGAAGAGAGGGACCCAGTACTTC,CASSQDQTKRGTQYF
.,TRBV6-2/TRBV6-3,TRBJ2-3,TGTGCCAGCAGTCTCTCAGATACGCAGTATTTT,CASSLSDTQYF
.,TRBV6-4,TRBJ1-6,TGTGCCAGCAGTGATAGAGATCCGAGCTCCTATAATTCACCCCTCCACTTT,CASSDRDPSSYNSPLHF
.,TRBV21-1,TRBJ1-3,TGTGCCAGCAGCCCCAATGATGGGAGGAACACCATATATTTT,CASSPNDGRNTIYF
.,TRBV10-2,TRBJ2-1,TGCGCCAGCACCTGGACTGGCTACAATGAGCAGTTCTTC,CASTWTGYNEQFF
.,TRBV27,TRBJ1-5,TGTGCCAGCAGTTTCCGGGGGTTACAGCCCCAGCATTTT,CASSFRGLQPQHF
.,TRBV4-3,TRBJ2-1,TGCGCCAGCAGCCAAGATCGCCAGAGCTACAATGAGCAGTTCTTC,CASSQDRQSYNEQFF
.,TRBV15,TRBJ2-2,TGTGCCACCAGCAGAGATCGCGGGGGCCGGGAGCTGTTTTTT,CATSRDRGGRELFF
.,TRBV12-3/TRBV12-4,TRBJ1-2,TGTGCCAGCAGTTCCTCGGGGGCGCTGGGCTACACCTTC,CASSSSGALGYTF
.,TRBV25-1,TRBJ1-4,TGTGCCAGCAGTGAATTAGGGGATTCAAATGAAAAACTGTTTTTT,CASSELGDSNEKLFF
.,TRBV7-2,TRBJ2-7,TGTGCCAGCAGCTTATCGGCCAGCCCACCGTACGAGCAGTACTTC,CASSLSASPPYEQYF
TRBD1,TRBV19,TRBJ1-5,TGTGCCAGTACCGGGACAGCCAATCAGCCCCAGCATTTT,CASTGTANQPQHF
TRBD2,TRBV28,TRBJ2-1,TGTGCCAGCAGAAGACTAGCGGGGGGGCCGGTCAATGAGCAGTTCTTC,CASRRLAGGPVNEQFF
TRBD1,TRBV7-8,TRBJ2-7,TGTGCCAGCAGTCTTCAGGGGGCCCAGAGCTCCTACGAGCAGTACTTC,CASSLQGAQSSYEQYF
.,TRBV18,TRBJ2-3,TGTGCCAGCTCACCACCGTCTAACTCAAACACAGATACGCAGTATTTT,CASSPPSNSNTDTQYF
.,TRBV9,TRBJ2-2,TGTGCCAGCAGCGTAGCTGCCGGGGAGCTGTTTTTT,CASSVAAGELFF
TRBD1,TRBV19,TRBJ1-5,TGTGCCAGTAGTATTGGGGTCCTACAGGGGAAACAGCCCCAGCATTTT,CASSIGVLQGKQPQHF
TRBD1,TRBV15,TRBJ1-4,TGTGCCACCAGCGGGGGACAGACAACTAATGAAAAACTGTTTTTT,CATSGGQTTNEKLFF
.,TRBV19,TRBJ1-5,TGTGCCAGTAGTATAGGGGGCTACAGGGTAAGGAATCAGCCCCAGCATTTT,CASSIGGYRVRNQPQHF
TRBD1,TRBV7-9,TRBJ2-2,TGTGCCAGCAGCTCATACCCTGGGCTGGACAGGACCGGGGAGCTGTTTTTT,CASSSYPGLDRTGELFF
.,TRBV2,TRBJ2-5,TGTGCCAGCAGTGAAACGGCAGGAGGAGAGACCCAGTACTTC,CASSETAGGETQYF
TRBD2,TRBV24-1,TRBJ2-5,TGTGCCACCAGCACGGGGGGGGGTCGAGAGACCCAGTACTTC,CATSTGGGRETQYF
.,TRBV6-1,TRBJ1-2,TGTGCCAGCAGTGAACCCGGGGACGCTAACTATGGCTACACCTTC,CASSEPGDANYGYTF
.,TRBV6-2/TRBV6-3,TRBJ2-4,TGTGCCAGCAGTTACCCCTTTGTTGCAGCCGGGACCAAAAACATTCAGTACTTC,CASSYPFVAAGTKNIQYF
.,TRBV18,TRBJ2-7,TGTGCCAGCTCACCACCGCCCGACACAGTGCCCTTTTTATCCGGGGGAGGAGAGCAGTACTTC,CASSPPPDTVPFLSGGGEQYF
.,TRBV11-2,TRBJ2-4,TGTGCCAGCAGCCCTCAGGACAGCCTAGCCAAAAACATTCAGTACTTC,CASSPQDSLAKNIQYF
TRBD1,TRBV6-6,TRBJ2-2,TGTGCCAGCAGTGGGACAGAAGGAAACACCGGGGAGCTGTTTTTT,CASSGTEGNTGELFF
.,TRBV30,TRBJ1-1,TGTGCCTGGAGTGTGGTGGAGTTCACTGAAGCTTTCTTT,CAWSVVEFTEAFF
TRBD1,TRBV18,TRBJ1-6,TGTGCCAGCTCACCACTTGACAGGGGGGCTAATTCACCCCTCCACTTT,CASSPLDRGANSPLHF
.,TRBV5-6,TRBJ1-2,TGTGCCAGCAGCTTGGCTCTGGAGAGCTATGGCTACACCTTC,CASSLALESYGYTF
.,TRBV4-1,TRBJ1-1,TGCGCCAGCAGCCCGAGGGCGGGGATCACTGAAGCTTTCTTT,CASSPRAGITEAFF
TRBD1,TRBV28,TRBJ1-3,TGTGCCAGCAGTCCCGGGACAGGGTCTTTTTCTGGAAACACCATATATTTT,CASSPGTGSFSGNTIYF
.,TRBV29-1,TRBJ1-1,TGCAGCGTTGATCTGGCAGGTCGGAACACTGAAGCTTTCTTT,CSVDLAGRNTEAFF
TRBD2,TRBV7-9,TRBJ2-7,TGTGCCAGCAGCCCGGCCGTGGGACGGGGGGATCCGGGCTCCTACGAGCAGTACTTC,CASSPAVGRGDPGSYEQYF
.,TRBV4-1,TRBJ2-3,TGCGCCAGCAGCCATGAACATGGCCGGGGGGATACGCAGTATTTT,CASSHEHGRGDTQYF
TRBD1,TRBV28,TRBJ1-2,TGTGCCAGCAGTCAGACAGGGGTGCGTTTGTATGGCTACACCTTC,CASSQTGVRLYGYTF
TRBD1,TRBV7-2,TRBJ2-5,TGTGCCAGCAGCTTGGGACAGCAAGAGACCCAGTACTTC,CASSLGQQETQYF